This TCR beta chain was recovered during a study of blood T cell repertoires in COVID-19. Overall study: Acute and convalescent COVID-19 specimens originated in the United States, Italy and Spain. Nucleic acid was either cDNA or gDNA, and it came from T cells, B-cell-depleted T cells, or PBMCs.

Seattle participants joined during active infection and were tracked over time. Authors' processing steps: For nucleated cells, counts were estimated from reference gene primer amplification. Sequencing was performed with immunoSEQ multiplex PCR; in TCRdb, only in-frame clones are kept and a portion is missing. The V and J calls and clone size are taken from that table; D and trimming were inferred from the DNA. This sample has approximately 70,000 clones, with roughly 90% found just once. The trim removed 6 bases at V and 8 bases at J, leaving 10 bases unmatched. Germline assignment: CDR1 LGHDT and CDR2 YNNKEL (reference sequence). CDR3 length equals 14 residues.

Source material: peripheral blood. The chain carries TRBV3-1 (or the pseudogene TRBV3-2) and TRBJ1-2; 9 bases map to TRBD1. The sequence derives from a middle-aged man with COVID-19, enrolled during active disease. The CDR3 bases are TGTGCCAGCAGAACCGAGGGACAGGGCCAAGGCTACACCTTC. Its protein product is CASRTEGQGQGYTF.